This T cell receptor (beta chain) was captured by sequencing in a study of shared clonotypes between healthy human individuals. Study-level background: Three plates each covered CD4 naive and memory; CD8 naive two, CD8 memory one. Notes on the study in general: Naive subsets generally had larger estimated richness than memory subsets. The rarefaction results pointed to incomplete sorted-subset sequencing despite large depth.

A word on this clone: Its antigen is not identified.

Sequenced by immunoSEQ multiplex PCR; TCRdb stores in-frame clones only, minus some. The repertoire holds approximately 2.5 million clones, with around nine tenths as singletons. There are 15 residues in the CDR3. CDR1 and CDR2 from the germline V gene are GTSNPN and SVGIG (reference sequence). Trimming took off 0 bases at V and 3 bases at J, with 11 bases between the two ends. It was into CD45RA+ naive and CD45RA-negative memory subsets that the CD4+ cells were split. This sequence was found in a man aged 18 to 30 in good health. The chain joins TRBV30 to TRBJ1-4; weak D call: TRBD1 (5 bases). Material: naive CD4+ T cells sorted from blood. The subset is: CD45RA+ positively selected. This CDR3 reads CAWSVGRVANEKLFF. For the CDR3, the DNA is TGTGCCTGGAGTGTGGGCAGGGTAGCTAATGAAAAACTGTTTTTT.